The following is a T cell receptor beta chain sequence with its context. What it recognizes is unknown. The sample originates from a study of T cell responses to AZD1222 COVID-19 vaccine. Whole-study results and caveats: Donors, mostly white British, included more females; clonal diversity was possibly underestimated. Baseline testing showed seropositivity in only six AZD1222 recipients. Spike-specific TCR breadth and depth rose after two AZD1222 doses.

Clones were read by immunoSEQ multiplex PCR, and TCRdb kept only the in-frame ones, dropping some. In the table there are about 120,000 clones, roughly nine tenths of which are singletons. Second-dose schedules of about 4 or about 12 weeks were combined. The starting material was peripheral blood, obtained 28 days after the second AZD1222 dose. The receptor was derived from an adult who received the AZD1222 COVID-19 vaccine.

CDR3 amino acids: CANPAGEGQGPSDYGYTF. CDR3 coding DNA: TGTGCCAACCCAGCCGGGGAGGGACAGGGACCTTCGGACTATGGCTACACCTTC. This rearrangement joins TRBV5-5 to TRBJ1-2; 9 bases line up with TRBD1. V dropped 9 bases and J dropped 3; count of bases not matched to a gene: 21. This CDR3 comprises 18 residues. CDR1 SGHKS and CDR2 YYEKEE come from the germline V gene (reference sequence).